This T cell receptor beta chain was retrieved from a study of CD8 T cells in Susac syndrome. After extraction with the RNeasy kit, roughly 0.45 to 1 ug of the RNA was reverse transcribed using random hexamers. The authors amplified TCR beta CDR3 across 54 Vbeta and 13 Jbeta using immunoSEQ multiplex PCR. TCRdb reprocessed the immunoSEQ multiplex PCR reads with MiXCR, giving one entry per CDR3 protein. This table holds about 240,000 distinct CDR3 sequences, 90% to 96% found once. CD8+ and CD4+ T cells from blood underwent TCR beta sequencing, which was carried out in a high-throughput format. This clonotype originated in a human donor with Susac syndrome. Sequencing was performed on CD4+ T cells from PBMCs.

The CDR3 sequence: CSAKKPGQNTEAFF. The CDR3 nucleotides read TGCAGTGCTAAAAAACCGGGACAAAACACTGAAGCTTTCTTT. The chain links TRBV20-1 to TRBJ1-1, with D perhaps TRBD1 (6 bases). The CDR3 spans 14 residues. Germline V lookup: CDR1 DFQATT, CDR2 SNEGSKA (reference sequence). V was pared by 4 bases and J by 2 bases, with 14 bases between.